Listed here are 23 T cell receptor beta chains from one sample, sequenced in a study of T cells in Graves' hyperthyroidism and ophthalmopathy. From RNA transcripts, TCR beta CDR3 regions were amplified. Carried out on the TCR CDR3, a first-round RT-PCR used the HTBI primer set. One entry per CDR3 protein, called by TCRdb with MiXCR from the multiplex PCR reads. Of about 560,000 distinct CDR3 sequences listed, roughly 14% were seen once; the top ten hold approximately 7.4%. Sequencing used blood. These receptors all come from a woman aged 25 to 39 with Graves' hyperthyroidism.

V is TRBV6-1 and J is TRBJ2-1; 14 nucleotides match TRBD2. The CDR3 is 16 amino acids. The ends lost 5 bases at V and 6 bases at J; junction bases unmatched: 6. Germline V lookup: CDR1 MNHNS, CDR2 SASEGT. For the CDR3, the DNA is TGTGCCAGCAGTTGGTCGACTAGCGGGAGGGCCAATGAGCAGTTCTTC. It is translated as CASSWSTSGRANEQFF.

This clonotype was seen repeatedly, ten times or more. The chain carries TRBV28 and TRBJ2-7, with D perhaps TRBD1 or TRBD2 (5 bases each). Germline CDR1 is MDHEN and CDR2 is SYDVKM. The length of the CDR3 is 13 residues. The germline V and J ends were trimmed by 8 bases and 0 bases, with 11 bases remaining between them. The CDR3 DNA reads as TGTGCCAGCGGCTCCGGGGCCTCCTACGAGCAGTACTTC. Translated: CASGSGASYEQYF.

The chain recombines TRBV7-3 with TRBJ2-1; 9 nucleotides agree with TRBD2. CDR1 and CDR2 (germline): SGHTA, FQGTGA. The CDR3 runs 15 residues. V dropped 0 bases and J dropped 7; count of bases not matched to a gene: 4. The DNA for the CDR3 is TGTGCCAGCAGCTTAACAGCGGGAGGAGCAAATGAGCAGTTCTTC. Protein sequence: CASSLTAGGANEQFF.

There are many counts of this clonotype. The CDR3 reads CASSLLRRNTIYF. The CDR3 nucleotides are TGTGCCAGCAGCCTCCTTAGGAGAAACACCATATATTTT. The chain uses TRBV11-2 and TRBJ1-3; D gene uncertain. This CDR3 region has 13 residues. V was pared by 5 bases and J by 5 bases, with 10 bases between. Germline-derived CDR1 and CDR2 are SGHAT and FQNNGV.

The chain couples TRBV7-2 to TRBJ2-7; TRBD1 might be the D (6 bases). The germline gives CDR1 SGHTA, CDR2 FQGNSA. The CDR3 spans 14 residues. The V end was cut by 6 bases, the J end by 1 base, with 13 bases between. CDR3 nucleotide sequence: TGTGCCAGCAGGGAGGACAGCGTGTCCTACGAGCAGTACTTC. Protein sequence: CASREDSVSYEQYF. The entire variable domain, with the rest obtained from reference TRBV7-2 and TRBJ2-7, is as follows: GAGVSQSPSNKVTEKGKDVELRCDPISGHTALYWYRQSLGQGLEFLIYFQGNSAPDKSGLPSDRFSAERTGGSVSTLTIQRTQQEDSAVYLCASREDSVSYEQYFGPGTRLTVT.

The V and J genes are TRBV7-2 and TRBJ1-2; the D is unclear. The germline V and J ends were trimmed by 4 bases and 3 bases, with 9 bases remaining between them. The CDR3 totals 13 residues. The germline CDR1 and CDR2 sequences are SGHTA and FQGNSA. CDR3 protein: CASSYTVDYGYTF. The CDR3 DNA is TGTGCCAGCAGCTACACAGTGGACTATGGCTACACCTTC.

The chain combines TRBV20-1 with TRBJ2-7; 7 nucleotides agree with TRBD2. The V segment lost 4 bases and the J segment 4 bases; nucleotides outside the gene matches: 16. The CDR3 totals 16 residues. Germline V gives CDR1 DFQATT, CDR2 SNEGSKA (reference sequence). The CDR3 loop reads CSATAQLAPLAYEQYF. CDR3 coding DNA: TGCAGTGCTACTGCTCAACTAGCGCCCCTAGCTTACGAGCAGTACTTC.

This chain links TRBV30 with TRBJ2-1; D is unclear. The germline CDR1 and CDR2 sequences are GTSNPN and SVGIG (reference sequence). The CDR3 has 13 residues. V was clipped by 3 bases and J by 0 bases, with 6 bases between them. DNA for the CDR3: TGTGCCTGGAGGGCGAGCTCCTACAATGAGCAGTTCTTC. Residues: CAWRASSYNEQFF.

This clonotype has ten or more counts. The genes are TRBV20-1 and TRBJ1-1; D remains unclear. The CDR3 length is 13 residues. Germline V CDR1 and CDR2: DFQATT, SNEGSKA (reference sequence). The V end was cut by 7 bases, the J end by 4 bases, with 16 bases between. DNA of the CDR3: TGCAGTGGTAGGCCCCGGGGTAGCACTGAAGCTTTCTTT. It yields the protein CSGRPRGSTEAFF.

The rearrangement links TRBV6-1 to TRBJ1-1, with D hard to call. Germline CDR1 MNHNS, CDR2 SASEGT. V shed 1 base and J shed 0 bases, with 18 bases lying between them. The length of the CDR3 is 18 residues. Written as DNA, the CDR3 is TGTGCCAGCAGTGAAGAAACTGGACTCCAAGGAGTGAACACTGAAGCTTTCTTT. Its protein product is CASSEETGLQGVNTEAFF.

The sample holds a few counts of this clonotype. This rearrangement joins TRBV6-4 to TRBJ2-7, with 11 bases aligning to TRBD1. Germline assignment: CDR1 MRHNA and CDR2 SNTAGT. After removal of 7 bases from V and 3 bases from J, the junction contained 17 bases not matched to a gene. The CDR3 is made up of 18 amino acids. CDR3 in DNA: TGTGCCAGCACTGCTACGGACAGGGGGCGCAAGTTTAGCTACGAGCAGTACTTC. Its translation: CASTATDRGRKFSYEQYF.

The chain carries TRBV5-1 and TRBJ2-1; 14 nucleotides agree with TRBD2. The CDR3 sequence is 16 residues long. CDR1 and CDR2 from the germline V gene are SGHRS and YFSETQ. Unmatched junction bases numbered 7, after V lost 4 bases and J lost 7 bases. As DNA, the CDR3 is TGCGCCAGCAGCATCGGGACTAGCGGGAGATTTAATGAGCAGTTCTTC. Its protein is CASSIGTSGRFNEQFF.

This clonotype was seen repeatedly, ten times or more. For the CDR3, the DNA is TGTGCCAGCAGTACTATGACAGGGTATAATCAGCCCCAGCATTTT. Its protein product is CASSTMTGYNQPQHF. J is TRBJ1-5 and V is TRBV28, with 7 bases identical to TRBD1. J lost 4 bases, V lost 5 bases, and 8 bases had no gene match. The CDR3 consists of 15 residues. Germline-derived CDR1 and CDR2 are MDHEN and SYDVKM.

This chain connects TRBV4-3 to TRBJ1-2; 10 bases map to TRBD1. This CDR3 comprises 16 residues. With 0 bases clipped from V and 4 bases from J, the junction kept 5 bases outside the gene matches. In germline, CDR1 is LGHNA, CDR2 YSLEER. DNA of the CDR3: TGCGCCAGCAGCCAAGAAGGGGACAGGGGTATCTATGGCTACACCTTC. It encodes CASSQEGDRGIYGYTF.

This clonotype turned up a few times. The chain joins TRBV18 to TRBJ2-3; 9 bases agree with TRBD2. With 6 bases clipped from V and 2 bases from J, the junction kept 9 bases outside the gene matches. This CDR3 has 16 residues. Germline lookup yields CDR1 KGHSH and CDR2 LQKENI. The CDR3 DNA follows: TGTGCCAGCTCCGCCGTTAGCGGGAGCACCACAGATACGCAGTATTTT. This translates into CASSAVSGSTTDTQYF. Variable domain in full (rest from reference TRBV18 and TRBJ2-3): NAGVMQNPRHLVRRRGQEARLRCSPMKGHSHVYWYRQLPEEGLKFMVYLQKENIIDESGMPKERFSAEFPKEGPSILRIQQVVRGDSAAYFCASSAVSGSTTDTQYFGPGTRLTVL.

The chain recombines TRBV7-2 with TRBJ2-7; 8 bases map to TRBD1. The V gene end was trimmed by 5 bases and the J gene end by 3 bases; junction bases not matched to a gene: 12. Germline lookup yields CDR1 SGHTA and CDR2 FQGNSA. The CDR3 loop spans 16 amino acids. The CDR3: CASSPLKGTGYYEQYF. CDR3 bases: TGTGCCAGCAGCCCCCTTAAGGGGACAGGTTACTACGAGCAGTACTTC.

The genes are TRBV6-5 and TRBJ2-1; D ambiguous. Germline lookup yields CDR1 MNHEY and CDR2 SVGAGI. Trimming shortened V by 2 bases and J by 6 bases, and 8 bases separated the two germline ends. CDR3 length: 13 amino acids. CDR3 sequence (DNA): TGTGCCAGCAGTTACGCCCCTGGCAATGAGCAGTTCTTC. Translation: CASSYAPGNEQFF.

The chain joins TRBV3-1 to TRBJ1-3; no clear D. CDR3 size: 15 residues. Germline assignment: CDR1 LGHDT and CDR2 YNNKEL (reference sequence). Trimming took 0 bases from V and 4 from J, leaving 10 bases between them. The CDR3 reads CASSQDMGRGNTIYF. The DNA for the CDR3 is TGTGCCAGCAGCCAAGATATGGGTCGGGGAAACACCATATATTTT.

The sample holds many counts of this clonotype. The chain combines TRBV30 with TRBJ1-1; 9 bases agree with TRBD1. The CDR3 is 13 amino acids. After removal of 5 bases from V and 5 bases from J, the junction contained 6 bases not matched to a gene. Germline V gene data show CDR1 as GTSNPN and CDR2 as SVGIG (reference sequence). The chain's CDR3 is CAWAQGAQTEAFF. CDR3 nucleotides: TGTGCCTGGGCACAGGGGGCGCAAACTGAAGCTTTCTTT.

The chain carries TRBV12-3 or TRBV12-4 and TRBJ1-2; D gene unclear. The CDR3 is 13 amino acids. Trimming removed 1 base at V and 3 bases at J, with 6 bases between. The CDR3 DNA follows: TGTGCCAGCAGTTTAGAGATCTACTATGGCTACACCTTC. This translates into CASSLEIYYGYTF.

This clonotype was observed many times. V usage is TRBV6-1 and J usage is TRBJ1-2; 7 nucleotides match TRBD1. The CDR3 covers 14 residues. Germline values: CDR1 MNHNS, CDR2 SASEGT. The V gene end was trimmed by 7 bases and the J gene end by 4 bases; junction bases not matched to a gene: 9. CDR3 nucleotides: TGTGCCAGCACCCCCAGACAGGGCGGCTATGGCTACACCTTC. It translates to CASTPRQGGYGYTF.

This chain links TRBV6-1 with TRBJ2-2; D not certain. The CDR3 runs 16 residues. CDR1 MNHNS and CDR2 SASEGT come from the germline V gene. Trimming cost V 0 bases and J 5 bases, with 13 bases left between them. DNA of the CDR3: TGTGCCAGCAGTGAAGCCATCCTTACCAGTACCGGGGAGCTGTTTTTT. It is translated as CASSEAILTSTGELFF.

This clonotype has ten or more counts. The V gene is TRBV5-1, the J gene TRBJ1-1; D remains ambiguous. V was trimmed by 0 bases and J by 4 bases, leaving 10 bases between them. CDR1 and CDR2 (germline): SGHRS, YFSETQ. CDR3 size: 14 residues. As DNA, the CDR3 is TGCGCCAGCAGCTTGGGGTGGGGATCCACTGAAGCTTTCTTT. Its translation: CASSLGWGSTEAFF.